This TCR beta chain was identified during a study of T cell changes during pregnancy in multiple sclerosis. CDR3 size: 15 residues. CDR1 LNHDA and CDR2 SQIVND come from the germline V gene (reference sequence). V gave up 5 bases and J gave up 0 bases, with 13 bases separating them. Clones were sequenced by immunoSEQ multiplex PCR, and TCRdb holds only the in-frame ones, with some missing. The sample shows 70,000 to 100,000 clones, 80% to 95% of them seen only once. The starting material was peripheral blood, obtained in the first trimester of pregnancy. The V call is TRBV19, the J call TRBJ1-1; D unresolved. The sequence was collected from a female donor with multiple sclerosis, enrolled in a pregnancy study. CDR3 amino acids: CASSPTEALNTEAFF. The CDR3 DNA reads TGTGCCAGTAGTCCCACGGAGGCGTTGAACACTGAAGCTTTCTTT.